This TCR beta chain was sequenced during a study of breast tumors, draining lymph nodes, adjacent tissues (TCRdb year 2016). With regard to the full study: TCR beta repertoires were compared across tumor, adjacent nontumor tissue and axillary lymph nodes obtained from breast cancer patients. The study was designed to assess the relationships and possible T-cell exchange between tumor, surrounding tissue and draining lymph node repertoires in human breast cancer.

Lymph node samples were obtained from the axillary draining lymph nodes of breast cancer patients. The paper's findings and limits, for the study overall: The data were considered consistent with the idea that most tumor T cells come from the lymph node and then expand in tumor tissue. T-cell repertoire diversity in tumors was found to be lower than in lymph nodes but higher than in nontumor tissue, and preferential V and J gene usage was observed. The conclusion that tumor T cells originate in lymph nodes was presented as consistent with a hypothesis rather than as directly demonstrated. In luminal-like breast cancer, tumor and nontumor tissue repertoires resembled each other significantly more than in basal-like breast cancer.

Including cysteine and phenylalanine, the CDR3 has 12 amino acids. Kept here is only the CDR3 DNA, which spans 36 bases and is read in frame from base 1. The germline V gene supplies CDR1 SQVTM and CDR2 ANQGSEA. Germline trimming amounts to 8 bases on V and 7 bases on J, with 8 as the count of junction bases outside the gene matches. Points on this clonotype: Its antigen remains unidentified. Qualities for individual bases were not recorded, and no much larger clone is one base off.

Sequenced using an Illumina HiSeq 2000. Multiplex PCR amplification was used to generate the TCR beta chain libraries. The amplified TCR beta chain products were analyzed by high-throughput sequencing. The raw public data were reprocessed by TCRdb itself: fastp quality trimming at Q25, MiXCR clonotype calling, in-frame beta chains only. Records with the same CDR3 protein are collapsed into one entry carrying the most frequent genes and DNA. This sample is represented by hundreds of thousands of distinct CDR3 sequences; approximately 29% of them were singletons. Jointly, the top ten make up 1.3% to 1.5% of the sample.

The source material was axillary lymph node tissue. The TCR was taken from a female donor with breast cancer. Some clones in this sample may be carry-over from other donors' samples. Recombination connected TRBV29-1 to TRBJ2-1, with 7 middle bases fitting TRBD2. The CDR3 in this case is CSSAAGVNEQFF. The DNA is TGCAGCTCGGCGGCGGGAGTGAATGAGCAGTTCTTC.